These 28 T cell receptor beta chains were all obtained from the same sample, sequenced in a study of shared clonotypes between healthy human individuals. Method: immunoSEQ multiplex PCR; TCRdb's copy keeps in-frame clones and lacks some. The profile shows approximately 1.4 million clones, approximately 98% of them singletons. Sequencing input: naive CD4+ T cells sorted from blood. The subset was: CD45RA+ positively selected. Receptors originate from a young man in good health.

The J gene is TRBJ2-1, the V gene TRBV15; tentatively, D is TRBD1 (6 bases). Trimming cost V 4 bases and J 10 bases, with 14 bases left between them. CDR1 LNHNV and CDR2 YYDKDF come from the germline V gene (reference sequence). The CDR3 has 13 residues. In nucleotides, the CDR3 is TGTGCCACCAGCATATCAGGGGCGAGGGAGCAGTTCTTC. It translates to CATSISGAREQFF.

The chain is built from TRBV9 and TRBJ2-7; D may be TRBD2 (5 bases). This CDR3 is 14 amino acids long. The V gene's germline CDR1 is SGDLS and CDR2 YYNGEE. V dropped 4 bases and J dropped 3 bases, with 14 bases sitting between them. The CDR3 sequence: CASSPRTGFYEQYF. The CDR3 bases are TGTGCCAGCAGCCCACGGACGGGATTCTACGAGCAGTACTTC.

The genes are TRBV4-3 and TRBJ2-1; 13 bases fit TRBD2. The CDR3 contains 15 residues. Trimming took 5 bases from V and 5 from J; bases not matched to a gene: 3. Germline CDR1 LGHNA, CDR2 YSLEER. In DNA form, the CDR3 reads TGCGCCAGCAGCTTTACTAGCGGGAGGGACAATGAGCAGTTCTTC. Protein sequence: CASSFTSGRDNEQFF.

A remark on this clone: This specimen includes other DNA sequences encoding the same CDR3. The chain has TRBV6-5 and TRBJ1-2; TRBD1 is a possible D gene (5 bases). Trimming took 7 bases from V and 5 from J, leaving 8 bases between them. Per germline, CDR1 MNHEY and CDR2 SVGAGI. There are 11 residues in the CDR3. For the CDR3, the DNA is TGTGCCAGCACCGGGGGGTATGGCTACACCTTC. This translates into CASTGGYGYTF.

J is TRBJ2-5 and V is TRBV29-1, with TRBD2 matching over 8 bases. CDR3 length equals 15 residues. From germline, CDR1 is SQVTM and CDR2 ANQGSEA. V was clipped by 6 bases and J by 7 bases; unmatched bases: 16. The CDR3 is CSVGSRTSLDSTQYF. CDR3 nucleotides: TGCAGCGTCGGTAGTCGGACTAGCTTAGATTCGACCCAGTACTTC.

V gene TRBV6-4 combines with J gene TRBJ2-1; the D gene is possibly TRBD2 (6 bases). The germline V and J ends were trimmed by 4 bases and 4 bases, with 17 bases remaining between them. The CDR3 spans 16 residues. CDR1 is MRHNA, CDR2 SNTAGT, per germline. The CDR3 is CASSVEAGSPYNEQFF. CDR3 DNA: TGTGCCAGCAGTGTGGAGGCGGGATCCCCTTACAATGAGCAGTTCTTC.

This chain joins TRBV9 and TRBJ2-5; 10 bases agree with TRBD2. The J segment lost 5 bases and the V segment lost 0 bases, leaving 4 bases of the junction unmatched. The CDR3 contains 15 residues. Germline V gene data show CDR1 as SGDLS and CDR2 as YYNGEE. The CDR3 DNA reads as TGTGCCAGCAGCGTAGCCCTAGCGGGAGAGGAGACCCAGTACTTC. Translation: CASSVALAGEETQYF.

The sample holds one count of this clone. CDR3 in DNA: TGCGCCAGCAGCTTGTTGGGACTAGCACCAGATACGCAGTATTTT. Translation: CASSLLGLAPDTQYF. The gene calls are TRBV5-1 and TRBJ2-3; 9 bases match TRBD2. The CDR3 consists of 15 residues. Germline CDR1 SGHRS, CDR2 YFSETQ. After removal of 1 base from V and 4 bases from J, the junction contained 4 bases not matched to a gene.

As DNA, the CDR3 is TGTGCCAGCAGTGATGGGAGTGGGACGTCAGCTTTCTTT. This encodes CASSDGSGTSAFF. The V and J genes are TRBV6-1 and TRBJ1-1, with D tentatively TRBD1 (5 bases). The V and J ends lost 3 bases and 10 bases respectively, with 15 bases between them. This CDR3 has 13 residues. CDR1 MNHNS and CDR2 SASEGT come from the germline V gene.

The chain links TRBV28 to TRBJ2-1; possible D gene TRBD1, 6 bases. CDR1 and CDR2 (germline): MDHEN, SYDVKM. This CDR3 is built from 12 residues. V dropped 5 bases and J dropped 15 bases, with 17 bases sitting between them. CDR3 loop: CASSPDRFLPFF. CDR3 nucleotide sequence: TGTGCCAGCAGTCCTGACAGGTTTTTGCCGTTCTTC.

V usage is TRBV7-9 and J usage is TRBJ2-2; no clear D gene. V gave up 5 bases and J gave up 3 bases, with 13 bases separating them. Germline CDR1 SEHNR, CDR2 FQNEAQ (reference sequence). The CDR3 extends over 15 amino acids. The CDR3 region has the DNA TGTGCCAGCAGCCCCATGCGGAGCTACACCGGGGAGCTGTTTTTT. Protein product: CASSPMRSYTGELFF. The variable domain in full, with the rest retrieved from reference TRBV7-9 and TRBJ2-2, is DTGVSQNPRHKITKRGQNVTFRCDPISEHNRLYWYRQTLGQGPEFLTYFQNEAQLEKSRLLSDRFSAERPKGSFSTLEIQRTEQGDSAMYLCASSPMRSYTGELFFGEGSRLTVL.

The chain couples TRBV21-1 to TRBJ1-5; TRBD1, the table's D call, was not compared with the DNA. TRBV21-1 represents a pseudogene. CDR3 length: 14 residues. The CDR3 DNA reads as TGTGCCAGCAGCAAGGGCAAAAGCAATCAGCCCCAGCATTTT. This sequence encodes CASSKGKSNQPQHF.

The table lists this clone with a count of one. The rearrangement links TRBV10-3 to TRBJ2-7; 11 nucleotides agree with TRBD2. From germline, CDR1 is ENHRY and CDR2 SYGVKD. With 7 bases clipped from V and 2 bases from J, the junction kept 7 bases outside the gene matches. The CDR3 is made up of 15 amino acids. The DNA for the CDR3 is TGTGCCATCAACTCCGGGACTAGCGGCGCCTACGAGCAGTACTTC. Translation: CAINSGTSGAYEQYF.

Written as DNA, the CDR3 is TGTGCCAGCAGTTCCCCCTTCTTCGGCACGCAGTATTTT. It translates to CASSSPFFGTQYF. The gene calls are TRBV6-5 and TRBJ2-3; D unresolved. CDR1 and CDR2 (germline): MNHEY, SVGAGI. The CDR3 sequence is 13 residues long. Trimming shortened V by 4 bases and J by 9 bases, and 14 bases separated the two germline ends.

This clone was found once. This sample includes further DNA sequences coding for the same CDR3. The chain combines TRBV7-9 with TRBJ2-2; 8 positions agree with TRBD1. V shed 5 bases and J 6 bases; nucleotides not matched to a gene: 2. The V gene's germline CDR1 is SEHNR and CDR2 FQNEAQ (reference sequence). The CDR3 is 13 amino acids. CDR3 sequence reads: CASSPTGAGELFF. The CDR3 DNA reads TGTGCCAGCAGCCCGACAGGGGCCGGGGAGCTGTTTTTT.

V is TRBV9 and J is TRBJ1-1, with 7 bases aligning to TRBD1. The J segment lost 0 bases and the V segment lost 1 base, leaving 6 bases of the junction unmatched. CDR3 length equals 16 residues. Germline values: CDR1 SGDLS, CDR2 YYNGEE. The CDR3 sequence: CASSVLNRGMNTEAFF. The CDR3 DNA sequence: TGTGCCAGCAGCGTATTGAACAGGGGTATGAACACTGAAGCTTTCTTT. Looking up the rest from reference TRBV9 and TRBJ1-1 gives the full variable domain: DSGVTQTPKHLITATGQRVTLRCSPRSGDLSVYWYQQSLDQGLQFLIQYYNGEERAKGNILERFSAQQFPDLHSELNLSSLELGDSALYFCASSVLNRGMNTEAFFGQGTRLTVV.

This rearrangement joins TRBV5-1 to TRBJ1-5, with D possibly TRBD1 on 6 matching bases. There are 15 residues in the CDR3. From germline, CDR1 is SGHRS and CDR2 YFSETQ. V was cut by 4 bases and J by 1 base, with 12 bases left in between. CDR3 protein: CASSLNRDSNQPQHF. CDR3 in DNA: TGCGCCAGCAGCCTAAACAGGGACAGCAATCAGCCCCAGCATTTT.

This clone has a single count. V is TRBV11-2 and J is TRBJ2-7; tentative D call: TRBD1 (6 bases). The CDR3 extends over 17 amino acids. Trimming removed 3 bases at V and 2 bases at J, with 20 bases between. Germline assignment: CDR1 SGHAT and CDR2 FQNNGV. This CDR3 is CASSFSTGRRTTYEQYF. The CDR3 nucleotides read TGTGCCAGCAGCTTTAGTACAGGGCGCCGAACCACCTACGAGCAGTACTTC.

J is TRBJ2-1 and V is TRBV5-4; 10 positions agree with TRBD1. The CDR3 loop spans 13 amino acids. V lost 6 bases to trimming and J lost 8 bases; unmatched junction nucleotides: 5. From germline, CDR1 is SGHNT and CDR2 YYREEE (reference sequence). CDR3 sequence: CASNRDRGDEQFF. The CDR3 region has the DNA TGTGCCAGCAACCGGGACAGGGGCGATGAGCAGTTCTTC.

The chain is built from TRBV7-6 and TRBJ2-5; 11 positions agree with TRBD2. Germline V lookup: CDR1 SGHVS, CDR2 FNYEAQ. The CDR3 sequence is 17 residues long. V shed 1 base, J shed 2 bases, and the junction held 6 bases outside the gene matches. The CDR3 DNA sequence: TGTGCCAGCAGCTTAGGCCCGGGACTAGCGGAACAAGAGACCCAGTACTTC. The encoded protein is CASSLGPGLAEQETQYF.

The chain links TRBV5-6 to TRBJ1-5; the match to TRBD1 covers 8 bases. Germline values: CDR1 SGHDT, CDR2 YYEEEE. Trimming removed 0 bases from V and 4 bases from J; junction bases left unmatched: 12. The CDR3 consists of 18 residues. The CDR3 here is CASSLGTGMEVLNQPQHF. The CDR3 DNA reads as TGTGCCAGCAGCTTGGGGACAGGGATGGAGGTCCTAAATCAGCCCCAGCATTTT.

This clone appeared a single time. J is TRBJ2-1 and V is TRBV7-9; the D gene could be TRBD1 or TRBD2 (5 bases each). Trimming shortened V by 1 base and J by 4 bases, and 11 bases separated the two germline ends. This CDR3 comprises 15 residues. CDR1 is SEHNR, CDR2 FQNEAQ, per germline (reference sequence). CDR3 region: CASSLGGKVYNEQFF. As DNA, the CDR3 is TGTGCCAGCAGCTTAGGGGGGAAGGTTTACAATGAGCAGTTCTTC. Full variable domain (rest looked up from reference TRBV7-9 and TRBJ2-1): DTGVSQNPRHKITKRGQNVTFRCDPISEHNRLYWYRQTLGQGPEFLTYFQNEAQLEKSRLLSDRFSAERPKGSFSTLEIQRTEQGDSAMYLCASSLGGKVYNEQFFGPGTRLTVL.

The CDR3 sequence: CASSLGLRGGADTQYF. The DNA for the CDR3 is TGTGCCAGCAGCTTAGGTCTCAGGGGGGGCGCAGATACGCAGTATTTT. The rearrangement uses TRBV7-2 and TRBJ2-3, with D perhaps TRBD1 or TRBD2 (7 bases each). CDR3 length: 16 residues. Germline assignment: CDR1 SGHTA and CDR2 FQGNSA. V lost 1 base and J lost 4, with 15 bases in between.

The chain is built from TRBV28 and TRBJ2-7; D gene unclear. This CDR3 contains 14 residues. V lost 2 bases and J 3 bases, leaving 11 bases between the germline ends. In germline, CDR1 is MDHEN, CDR2 SYDVKM. The CDR3 region is CASSLKQTIYEQYF. For the CDR3, the DNA is TGTGCCAGCAGTTTAAAACAAACCATCTACGAGCAGTACTTC.

V is TRBV5-1 and J is TRBJ2-1; D gene uncertain. CDR1 and CDR2 (germline): SGHRS, YFSETQ. V was cut by 2 bases and J by 5 bases, with 11 bases left in between. The CDR3 is 14 residues long. DNA for the CDR3: TGCGCCAGCAGCTTACAATCAGGCGACAATGAGCAGTTCTTC. This codes for CASSLQSGDNEQFF.

The chain carries TRBV11-2 and TRBJ2-1, with 10 bases matching TRBD2. The CDR3 spans 16 residues. In germline, CDR1 is SGHAT, CDR2 FQNNGV. Losses at the gene ends were 5 bases for V and 7 bases for J; bases not matched to a gene: 11. Written as DNA, the CDR3 is TGTGCCAGCAGCCGGGGGCTAGCGGGAGCAAGGAATGAGCAGTTCTTC. Encoded protein: CASSRGLAGARNEQFF.

J is TRBJ1-2 and V is TRBV28, with 8 positions matching TRBD1. Germline-derived CDR1 and CDR2 are MDHEN and SYDVKM. The CDR3 sequence is 13 residues long. J was trimmed by 4 bases and V by 6 bases; bases with no gene match: 4. CDR3 loop: CASRGQGPYGYTF. The CDR3 nucleotides read TGTGCCAGCAGAGGACAGGGTCCCTATGGCTACACCTTC.

The chain carries TRBV7-8 and TRBJ2-5; D remains unclear. The CDR3 runs 15 residues. V lost 6 bases, J lost 1 base, and 15 bases lay in between. Germline CDR1 and CDR2: SGHVS and FQNEAQ. As DNA, the CDR3 is TGTGCCAGCAGGCTCCTGGGCGGCCTCCAAGAGACCCAGTACTTC. Its protein is CASRLLGGLQETQYF.